The 25 T cell receptor beta chains below come from one sample, sequenced in a study of cytomegalovirus exposure and HLA in healthy donors. The PCR used 60 Vbeta and 13 Jbeta primers. Generated by immunoSEQ multiplex PCR, the TCRdb table keeps only in-frame clones and is missing some. Of about 190,000 clones listed, 70% to 75% are singletons. Sequenced sample: PBMCs. Receptors originate from a woman aged 25 to 39 in good health and CMV-seropositive.

The chain recombines TRBV5-4 with TRBJ2-1; a possible D gene is TRBD2 (6 bases). The CDR3 runs 14 residues. Germline CDR1 SGHNT, CDR2 YYREEE (reference sequence). V lost 3 bases, J lost 2 bases, and 9 bases lay in between. CDR3 DNA: TGTGCCAGCAGCTATAGCGGTCCCTACAATGAGCAGTTCTTC. Residues: CASSYSGPYNEQFF.

The chain uses TRBV27 and TRBJ2-7; a weak D match, TRBD1 (5 bases). The CDR3 runs 14 residues. Germline lookup yields CDR1 MNHEY and CDR2 SMNVEV (reference sequence). V lost 6 bases, J lost 2 bases, and 14 bases lay in between. CDR3 bases: TGTGCCAGCAGCGACGAACAGGTCCCCTACGAGCAGTACTTC. Its protein product is CASSDEQVPYEQYF.

The chain has TRBV10-3 and TRBJ2-7; TRBD1 aligns across 9 bases. The V gene end was trimmed by 5 bases and the J gene end by 0 bases; junction bases not matched to a gene: 2. The CDR3 runs to 14 residues. Germline V gives CDR1 ENHRY, CDR2 SYGVKD. CDR3: CAISTGGDSYEQYF. The CDR3 DNA follows: TGTGCCATCAGTACAGGGGGCGACTCCTACGAGCAGTACTTC.

The CDR3 region is CASSLSQGADEKLFF. In DNA form, the CDR3 reads TGTGCCAGCAGCTTGTCTCAAGGGGCTGATGAAAAACTGTTTTTT. The J gene is TRBJ1-4, the V gene TRBV7-9, with D possibly being TRBD1 (5 bases). Deletions cut 3 bases from V and 6 bases from J, with 14 bases between. This CDR3 comprises 15 residues. Germline assignment: CDR1 SEHNR and CDR2 FQNEAQ (reference sequence).

The CDR3 is CASSPLGVGGTEAFF. The DNA for the CDR3 is TGTGCCAGCAGCCCCCTGGGGGTCGGGGGCACTGAAGCTTTCTTT. This rearrangement joins TRBV4-2 to TRBJ1-1; possible D gene TRBD1, 5 bases. CDR3 size: 15 residues. Germline V gene data show CDR1 as LGHNA and CDR2 as YNFKEQ. The V gene lost 4 bases and the J gene lost 4 bases, with 16 bases spanning the gap.

The gene calls are TRBV5-1 and TRBJ1-1, with a possible D match to TRBD1 (6 bases). The V gene's germline CDR1 is SGHRS and CDR2 YFSETQ. The length of the CDR3 is 15 residues. Between the trimmed V and J ends, which lost 0 bases and 5 bases, there was a span of 14 bases. Here the CDR3 DNA reads TGCGCCAGCAGCTTGGGGTCAGGGGCGCAGACTGAAGCTTTCTTT. This gives the protein CASSLGSGAQTEAFF. Looking up the rest from reference TRBV5-1 and TRBJ1-1 gives the full variable domain: KAGVTQTPRYLIKTRGQQVTLSCSPISGHRSVSWYQQTPGQGLQFLFEYFSETQRNKGNFPGRFSGRQFSNSRSEMNVSTLELGDSALYLCASSLGSGAQTEAFFGQGTRLTVV.

This chain links TRBV5-4 with TRBJ1-6, with D uncertain. This CDR3 spans 13 amino acids. Germline V lookup: CDR1 SGHNT, CDR2 YYREEE (reference sequence). Trimming cost V 0 bases and J 8 bases, with 6 bases left between them. The CDR3 DNA reads TGTGCCAGCAGCTTGGCCGGTTATTCACCCCTCCACTTT. Residues: CASSLAGYSPLHF.

The CDR3 region is CASSLAGAPGEQFF. CDR3 coding DNA: TGTGCCAGCAGCCTGGCCGGAGCACCGGGTGAGCAGTTCTTC. This chain uses TRBV7-9 with TRBJ2-1; D gene uncertain. Per the germline V gene, CDR1 is SEHNR and CDR2 is FQNEAQ (reference sequence). This CDR3 is 14 amino acids long. Trimming removed 5 bases at V and 9 bases at J, with 17 bases between.

This clone was recorded a few times. J is TRBJ2-7 and V is TRBV11-3; D unclear. V lost 3 bases, J lost 2 bases, and 14 bases lay in between. This CDR3 has 15 residues. Germline CDR1 reads SGHNT; CDR2 reads YENEEA. The CDR3 DNA follows: TGTGCCAGCAGCTTCCGGGTCCGTCGCCCCTACGAGCAGTACTTC. Its protein is CASSFRVRRPYEQYF.

V is TRBV18 and J is TRBJ2-1; tentative D call: TRBD2 (5 bases). Germline loops: CDR1 KGHSH, CDR2 LQKENI. The CDR3 runs 11 residues. V lost 3 bases, J lost 13 bases, and 10 bases lay in between. The CDR3 is CASSPQDLQFF. In DNA, the CDR3 is TGTGCCAGCTCACCTCAGGACTTACAGTTCTTC.

This clone turned up a few times. DNA of the CDR3: TGTGCCAGCAGTGAAGCGCAGGGGAACACCGGGGAGCTGTTTTTT. Its protein product is CASSEAQGNTGELFF. The rearrangement uses TRBV6-1 and TRBJ2-2, with D possibly being TRBD1 (5 bases). V lost 0 bases and J 1 base, leaving 6 bases between the germline ends. There are 15 residues in the CDR3. Germline-derived CDR1 and CDR2 are MNHNS and SASEGT.

The rearrangement uses TRBV27 and TRBJ2-7, with 8 positions matching TRBD2. V lost 2 bases to trimming and J lost 6 bases; unmatched junction nucleotides: 6. Germline assignment: CDR1 MNHEY and CDR2 SMNVEV (reference sequence). The CDR3 covers 14 residues. CDR3 amino acids: CASSLGLASSEQYF. The CDR3 bases are TGTGCCAGCAGTTTAGGACTAGCTTCGTCCGAGCAGTACTTC.

This chain connects TRBV2 to TRBJ2-7; D is possibly TRBD1 (6 bases). The germline CDR1 and CDR2 sequences are SNHLY and FYNNEI. There are 13 residues in the CDR3. V dropped 6 bases and J dropped 1 base, with 10 bases sitting between them. CDR3 protein: CASRPTGSYEQYF. CDR3 in DNA: TGTGCCAGCAGACCTACAGGGTCCTACGAGCAGTACTTC.

This chain uses TRBV7-8 with TRBJ2-1; 8 bases are shared with TRBD1. This CDR3 is built from 15 residues. V was pared by 5 bases and J by 4 bases, with 7 bases of the junction left unmatched. Per the germline V gene, CDR1 is SGHVS and CDR2 is FQNEAQ. CDR3 sequence (DNA): TGTGCCAGCAGCCCCCGACAGGGGCAATACAATGAGCAGTTCTTC. It specifies CASSPRQGQYNEQFF.

This clone was counted only a few times. This chain links TRBV7-9 with TRBJ2-1; TRBD2 is a possible D gene (5 bases). Germline V gene data show CDR1 as SEHNR and CDR2 as FQNEAQ (reference sequence). V lost 5 bases, J lost 4 bases, and 15 bases lay in between. CDR3 length: 15 amino acids. This CDR3 is CASSPKRIQYNEQFF. The CDR3 bases are TGTGCCAGCAGCCCTAAGCGGATACAGTACAATGAGCAGTTCTTC.

The chain employs TRBV21-1 and TRBJ2-3; the D call of TRBD2 is as the table states it, not checked on the DNA. TRBV21-1 is recorded as a pseudogene. This CDR3 spans 15 amino acids. CDR3 in amino acids: CASSKVPGETDTQYF. In DNA form, the CDR3 reads TGTGCCAGCAGCAAAGTTCCGGGAGAGACAGATACGCAGTATTTT.

The chain links TRBV7-2 to TRBJ2-5; D may be TRBD2 (5 bases). The V end was cut by 1 base, the J end by 3 bases, with 6 bases between. Germline V gene sequence: CDR1 SGHTA, CDR2 FQGNSA. The CDR3 extends over 13 amino acids. The CDR3 loop reads CASSLVGEETQYF. DNA for the CDR3: TGTGCCAGCAGCTTAGTGGGAGAAGAGACCCAGTACTTC.

This chain links TRBV27 with TRBJ2-1; a possible D gene is TRBD2 (6 bases). The CDR3 spans 16 residues. Germline CDR1 reads MNHEY; CDR2 reads SMNVEV (reference sequence). Trimming stripped 5 bases from V and 9 bases from J, with 23 bases between. This chain's CDR3 is CASSTQLRGRYREQFF. The CDR3 DNA sequence: TGTGCCAGCAGTACCCAGTTGCGGGGTCGTTATCGTGAGCAGTTCTTC.

The CDR3 is CASSAGIMNTEAFF. CDR3 coding DNA: TGTGCCAGCAGCGCGGGGATCATGAACACTGAAGCTTTCTTT. The rearrangement uses TRBV9 and TRBJ1-1, with no clear D. Trimming stripped 3 bases from V and 0 bases from J, with 9 bases between. The germline V gene encodes CDR1 SGDLS and CDR2 YYNGEE. This CDR3 region has 14 residues.

This clone was seen more than once but under ten times. J is TRBJ1-5 and V is TRBV7-2; 9 positions agree with TRBD1. V lost 5 bases, J lost 7 bases, and 9 bases stayed unmatched. Germline V gene data show CDR1 as SGHTA and CDR2 as FQGNSA. There are 15 residues in the CDR3. CDR3 sequence (DNA): TGTGCCAGCAGCCCCGGGACAGGGATCGGGCAGCCCCAGCATTTT. This translates into CASSPGTGIGQPQHF.

The J gene is TRBJ1-1, the V gene TRBV28; D gene uncertain. Germline loops: CDR1 MDHEN, CDR2 SYDVKM. This CDR3 contains 11 residues. The V end lost 9 bases, the J end lost 6 bases, and 11 bases lay between the germline ends. CDR3 in amino acids: CASRRISEAFF. CDR3 nucleotide sequence: TGTGCCAGTCGGAGGATCTCTGAAGCTTTCTTT.

By share, this clone ranks as medium-sized (0.01 to 0.1%). This sequence joins TRBV7-8 and TRBJ2-3; unclear D gene. V lost 5 bases to trimming and J lost 4 bases, with 10 bases between them. CDR3 size: 13 residues. From germline, CDR1 is SGHVS and CDR2 FQNEAQ. The CDR3 DNA follows: TGTGCCAGCAGCCCGCTCGAGGCAGATACGCAGTATTTT. Its protein product is CASSPLEADTQYF.

The CDR3 DNA is TGTGCCAGCTCACCCAGCGGGAGCGGGAATGAGCAGTTCTTC. Translated: CASSPSGSGNEQFF. The chain joins TRBV18 to TRBJ2-1; TRBD2 aligns across 8 bases. Germline CDR1 reads KGHSH; CDR2 reads LQKENI. CDR3 length: 14 amino acids. The ends lost 3 bases at V and 7 bases at J; junction bases unmatched: 5.

The CDR3 sequence: CASSSRLAGGPGEQYF. CDR3 in DNA: TGTGCCAGCAGCTCCCGACTGGCGGGAGGGCCGGGGGAGCAGTACTTC. This chain joins TRBV28 and TRBJ2-7; 9 nucleotides match TRBD2. From germline, CDR1 is MDHEN and CDR2 SYDVKM. The CDR3 runs 16 residues. J gave up 7 bases and V 6 bases, and 16 bases lay outside the gene matches.

This chain joins TRBV4-2 and TRBJ1-1; 10 nucleotides line up with TRBD1. V was pared by 0 bases and J by 4 bases, with 5 bases of the junction left unmatched. This CDR3 contains 16 residues. Germline loops: CDR1 LGHNA, CDR2 YNFKEQ. In nucleotides, the CDR3 is TGTGCCAGCAGCCAAGAGGGACAGGGGATGGGCACTGAAGCTTTCTTT. This codes for CASSQEGQGMGTEAFF.